The 20 T cell receptor beta chains below come from one sample, sequenced in a study of tumor-infiltrating lymphocytes in localized non-small cell lung cancer. Produced via immunoSEQ multiplex PCR; TCRdb's table is partial and in-frame only. The sample includes more than 10,000 clones, 68% of them seen just once. Sequences were obtained from lung tumor tissue. The receptors stem from a human donor with non-small cell lung cancer.

The chain recombines TRBV29-1 with TRBJ2-7; D ambiguous. This CDR3 has 12 residues. In germline, CDR1 is SQVTM, CDR2 ANQGSEA. V shed 4 bases and J shed 5 bases, with 12 bases lying between them. Here the CDR3 DNA reads TGCAGCGTTGGTCTGGAGCGCCACGAGCAGTACTTC. The encoded protein is CSVGLERHEQYF.

This clone was observed a single time. The V call is TRBV15, the J call TRBJ2-1, with D uncertain. Germline CDR1 and CDR2: LNHNV and YYDKDF (reference sequence). V gave up 0 bases and J gave up 6 bases, with 12 bases separating them. The CDR3 covers 15 residues. DNA of the CDR3: TGTGCCACCAGCAGAGACCAGGCCCCCCCCAATGAGCAGTTCTTC. Encoded protein: CATSRDQAPPNEQFF. The entire variable domain, with the rest obtained from reference TRBV15 and TRBJ2-1, is as follows: DAMVIQNPRYQVTQFGKPVTLSCSQTLNHNVMYWYQQKSSQAPKLLFHYYDKDFNNEADTPDNFQSRRPNTSFCFLDIRSPGLGDTAMYLCATSRDQAPPNEQFFGPGTRLTVL.

CDR3 sequence: CASKVTSNEQFF. In DNA form, the CDR3 reads TGTGCCAGCAAAGTGACCTCCAATGAGCAGTTCTTC. The genes are TRBV2 and TRBJ2-1; D is ambiguous. The CDR3 loop spans 12 amino acids. The V and J ends lost 7 bases and 6 bases respectively, with 10 bases between them. The germline V gene encodes CDR1 SNHLY and CDR2 FYNNEI. Supplemented by reference TRBV2 and TRBJ2-1, the full variable domain reads EPEVTQTPSHQVTQMGQEVILRCVPISNHLYFYWYRQILGQKVEFLVSFYNNEISEKSEIFDDQFSVERPDGSNFTLKIRSTKLEDSAMYFCASKVTSNEQFFGPGTRLTVL.

This chain uses TRBV9 with TRBJ2-3, with unresolved D. Germline values: CDR1 SGDLS, CDR2 YYNGEE. The V gene lost 3 bases and the J gene lost 2 bases, with 1 base spanning the gap. The CDR3 extends over 11 amino acids. CDR3 in DNA: TGTGCCAGCAGCGCCACAGATACGCAGTATTTT. This gives the protein CASSATDTQYF.

This chain uses TRBV7-6 with TRBJ2-7; D gene unclear. The V and J ends lost 0 bases and 1 base respectively, with 4 bases between them. Germline V gene lookup returns CDR1 SGHVS and CDR2 FNYEAQ. CDR3 size: 13 residues. CDR3 sequence (DNA): TGTGCCAGCAGCTTAGCCGATTCCTACGAGCAGTACTTC. It codes for CASSLADSYEQYF.

This clone came up a few times. The chain links TRBV7-2 to TRBJ1-1, with no clear D. The CDR3 length is 13 residues. Germline CDR1 SGHTA, CDR2 FQGNSA. Trimming cost V 4 bases and J 4 bases, with 10 bases left between them. CDR3 region: CASSSTVGTEAFF. As DNA, the CDR3 is TGTGCCAGCAGCTCCACCGTCGGCACTGAAGCTTTCTTT.

The chain is built from TRBV6-5 and TRBJ1-4; possible D gene TRBD1, 6 bases. The CDR3 is made up of 14 amino acids. Per the germline V gene, CDR1 is MNHEY and CDR2 is SVGAGI. V lost 6 bases to trimming and J lost 4 bases, with 12 bases between them. The CDR3 DNA reads as TGTGCCAGCAGACTGGACAGTGGTAATGAAAAACTGTTTTTT. Protein sequence: CASRLDSGNEKLFF.

This clone appeared a few times. This chain joins TRBV5-1 and TRBJ1-1, with a weak D call TRBD1 (5 bases). CDR3 length equals 14 residues. V lost 3 bases to trimming and J lost 1 base, with 10 bases between them. Germline values: CDR1 SGHRS, CDR2 YFSETQ. CDR3 in amino acids: CASSSGYGNTEAFF. In DNA form, the CDR3 reads TGCGCCAGCAGCTCAGGGTATGGGAACACTGAAGCTTTCTTT.

The chain recombines TRBV14 with TRBJ1-3; perhaps TRBD1 as D (6 bases). V dropped 4 bases and J dropped 2 bases, with 12 bases sitting between them. The CDR3 has 15 amino acids. Germline CDR1 is SGHDN and CDR2 is FVKESK. In DNA, the CDR3 is TGTGCCAGCAGCCGGACAGTTGGGGCTGGAAACACCATATATTTT. Translating gives CASSRTVGAGNTIYF.

In this sample, this clone turned up once. This sequence joins TRBV21-1 and TRBJ1-5; the table's TRBD1 call for D was not verified on the DNA. TRBV21-1 is a documented pseudogene. This CDR3 region has 15 residues. The DNA of the CDR3 is TGTGCCAGCAGCAAATGTGGGCAGGGCGATCAGCCCCAGCATTTT. This gives the protein CASSKCGQGDQPQHF.

The CDR3 DNA reads TGTGCCAGCAGTAACGGGGGGAACCAAGAGACCCAGTACTTC. This codes for CASSNGGNQETQYF. The chain has TRBV6-5 and TRBJ2-5, with TRBD2 identical over 7 bases. V shed 5 bases and J 0 bases; nucleotides not matched to a gene: 3. CDR1 and CDR2 (germline): MNHEY, SVGAGI. This CDR3 is built from 14 residues.

V is TRBV4-3 and J is TRBJ2-3; TRBD1 matches 9 bases. The CDR3 length is 17 residues. V lost 0 bases and J lost 1; bases outside the gene matches: 5. Germline V gene data show CDR1 as LGHNA and CDR2 as YSLEER. CDR3 sequence: CASSQEFRTGGTDTQYF. The CDR3, as DNA: TGCGCCAGCAGCCAAGAGTTTCGGACAGGGGGCACAGATACGCAGTATTTT.

The chain has TRBV7-2 and TRBJ2-1; 12 nucleotides agree with TRBD2. CDR1 is SGHTA and CDR2 is FQGNSA in the germline V gene. The length of the CDR3 is 17 residues. V shed 1 base and J 2 bases; nucleotides not matched to a gene: 3. The CDR3 spells CASSLGTSGKTYNEQFF. In DNA, the CDR3 is TGTGCCAGCAGCTTAGGGACTAGCGGGAAGACCTACAATGAGCAGTTCTTC. Complete variable domain (other parts from reference TRBV7-2 and TRBJ2-1): GAGVSQSPSNKVTEKGKDVELRCDPISGHTALYWYRQSLGQGLEFLIYFQGNSAPDKSGLPSDRFSAERTGGSVSTLTIQRTQQEDSAVYLCASSLGTSGKTYNEQFFGPGTRLTVL.

The chain has TRBV18 and TRBJ1-2; D remains ambiguous. The CDR3 has 12 amino acids. The germline V and J ends were trimmed by 3 bases and 5 bases, with 7 bases remaining between them. Germline CDR1 KGHSH, CDR2 LQKENI. CDR3 DNA sequence: TGTGCCAGCTCACCGGGGATGTATGGCTACACCTTC. It encodes CASSPGMYGYTF.

This clone was recorded a few times. The chain has TRBV7-3 and TRBJ1-2; 8 bases line up with TRBD1. J lost 3 bases, V lost 2 bases, and 11 bases had no gene match. This CDR3 is built from 17 residues. Germline CDR1 is SGHTA and CDR2 is FQGTGA. DNA of the CDR3: TGTGCCAGCAGCTTAGTTCCGGCAGGGGGCGCCGACTATGGCTACACCTTC. Translating it yields CASSLVPAGGADYGYTF.

The sample holds a few counts of this clone. The chain has TRBV19 and TRBJ1-2, with D unresolved. V lost 6 bases and J lost 7, with 15 bases in between. Germline V gives CDR1 LNHDA, CDR2 SQIVND (reference sequence). The CDR3 is 13 amino acids. The CDR3 region has the DNA TGTGCCAGTAGGAGCGAGGGCGTGGGTGGCTACACCTTC. Its translation is CASRSEGVGGYTF.

Comment on this clone: The junction does not match germline at one end; this may be a read error. The rearrangement joins TRBV10-3 to TRBJ2-2; a possible D gene is TRBD2 (5 bases). The CDR3 is 14 amino acids. In germline, CDR1 is ENHRY, CDR2 SYGVKD. CDR3 nucleotides: TGTGCCCTCAGTCTGGAGGCGAACACCGGGGAGCTGTTTTTT. This sequence encodes CALSLEANTGELFF.

V usage is TRBV4-1 and J usage is TRBJ2-1; 10 positions agree with TRBD2. CDR1 MGHRA and CDR2 YSYEKL come from the germline V gene. The V and J ends lost 1 base and 10 bases, in that order; junction bases with no gene match: 1. The CDR3 has 13 amino acids. The CDR3 bases are TGCGCCAGCAGCCAAGCTAGCGGGGGCGAGCAGTTCTTC. Amino acids: CASSQASGGEQFF.

This clone was found a few times. This chain links TRBV2 with TRBJ1-6; D is perhaps TRBD1 (5 bases). Trimming pared 8 bases from V and 10 bases from J, leaving 12 bases between. CDR1 SNHLY and CDR2 FYNNEI come from the germline V gene. This CDR3 region has 12 residues. The CDR3 reads CASGTEGSPLHF. CDR3 bases: TGTGCCAGCGGGACCGAGGGATCACCCCTCCACTTT.

V and J are TRBV19 and TRBJ2-7; D is possibly TRBD2 (5 bases). The ends were cut back, 4 bases at V and 4 bases at J, with 14 bases in the middle. Per the germline V gene, CDR1 is LNHDA and CDR2 is SQIVND (reference sequence). This CDR3 comprises 14 residues. The CDR3 loop is CASSKVGEGYEQYF. The CDR3, as DNA: TGTGCCAGTAGTAAAGTGGGAGAAGGGTACGAGCAGTACTTC.